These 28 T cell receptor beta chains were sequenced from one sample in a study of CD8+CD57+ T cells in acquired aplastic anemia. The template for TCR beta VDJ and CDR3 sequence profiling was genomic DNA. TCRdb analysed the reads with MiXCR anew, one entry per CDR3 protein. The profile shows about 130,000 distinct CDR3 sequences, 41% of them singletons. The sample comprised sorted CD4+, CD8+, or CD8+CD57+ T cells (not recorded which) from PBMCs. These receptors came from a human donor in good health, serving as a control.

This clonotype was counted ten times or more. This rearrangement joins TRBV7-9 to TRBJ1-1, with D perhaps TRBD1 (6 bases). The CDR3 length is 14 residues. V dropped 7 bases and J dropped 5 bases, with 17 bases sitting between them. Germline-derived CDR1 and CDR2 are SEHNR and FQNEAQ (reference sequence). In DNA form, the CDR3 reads TGTGCCAGCACTTTTCTCCTGGGACAAACTGAAGCTTTCTTT. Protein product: CASTFLLGQTEAFF. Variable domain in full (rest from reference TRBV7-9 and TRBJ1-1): DTGVSQNPRHKITKRGQNVTFRCDPISEHNRLYWYRQTLGQGPEFLTYFQNEAQLEKSRLLSDRFSAERPKGSFSTLEIQRTEQGDSAMYLCASTFLLGQTEAFFGQGTRLTVV.

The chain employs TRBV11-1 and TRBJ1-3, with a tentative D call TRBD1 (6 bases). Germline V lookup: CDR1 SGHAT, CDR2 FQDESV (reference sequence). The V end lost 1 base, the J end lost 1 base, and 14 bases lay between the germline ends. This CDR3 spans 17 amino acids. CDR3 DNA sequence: TGTGCCAGCAGCTTAGTCACAGGGCCCAGTTCTGGAAACACCATATATTTT. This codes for CASSLVTGPSSGNTIYF.

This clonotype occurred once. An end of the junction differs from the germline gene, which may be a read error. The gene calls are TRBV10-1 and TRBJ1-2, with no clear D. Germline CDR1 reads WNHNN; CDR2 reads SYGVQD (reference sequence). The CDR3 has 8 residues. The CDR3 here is CASSGDTF. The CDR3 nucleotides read TGCGCCAGCAGTGGCGACACCTTC.

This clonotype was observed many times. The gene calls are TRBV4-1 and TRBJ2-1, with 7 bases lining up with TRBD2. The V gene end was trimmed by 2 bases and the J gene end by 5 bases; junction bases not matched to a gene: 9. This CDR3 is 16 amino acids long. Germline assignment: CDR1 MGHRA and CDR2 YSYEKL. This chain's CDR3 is CASSQLGGIINNEQFF. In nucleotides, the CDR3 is TGCGCCAGCAGCCAACTCGGGGGGATCATAAACAATGAGCAGTTCTTC.

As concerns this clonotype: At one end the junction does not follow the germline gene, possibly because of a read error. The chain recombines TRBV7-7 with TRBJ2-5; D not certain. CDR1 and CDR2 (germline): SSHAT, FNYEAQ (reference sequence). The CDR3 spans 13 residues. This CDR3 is CASSVMLGETQYF. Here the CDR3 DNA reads TGTGCTAGCAGCGTAATGTTAGGGGAGACCCAGTACTTC.

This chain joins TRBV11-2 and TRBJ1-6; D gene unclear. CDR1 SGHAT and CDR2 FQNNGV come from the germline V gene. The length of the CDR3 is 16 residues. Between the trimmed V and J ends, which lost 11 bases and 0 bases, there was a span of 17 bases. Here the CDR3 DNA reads TGTGCCGCTACGGGCCAGGCGAGCTCCTATAATTCACCCCTCCACTTT. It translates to CAATGQASSYNSPLHF.

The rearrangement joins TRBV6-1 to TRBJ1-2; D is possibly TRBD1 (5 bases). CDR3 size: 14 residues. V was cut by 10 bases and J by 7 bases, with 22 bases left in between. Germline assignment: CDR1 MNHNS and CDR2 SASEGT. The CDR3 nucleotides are TGTGCCACCGCTGCCGGGGCCCTTGGTGGTGGCTACACCTTC. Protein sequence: CATAAGALGGGYTF.

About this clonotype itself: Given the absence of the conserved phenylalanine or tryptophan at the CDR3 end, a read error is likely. The CDR3 DNA is TGTGCCAGCAGCCAAGATTTGCGGGGTAATGAAAAACTGTTTTCT. Amino acids: CASSQDLRGNEKLFS. V usage is TRBV5-6 and J usage is TRBJ1-4; the D is unclear. The V gene lost 4 bases and the J gene lost 4 bases, with 14 bases spanning the gap. The CDR3 runs 15 residues. Germline V lookup: CDR1 SGHDT, CDR2 YYEEEE.

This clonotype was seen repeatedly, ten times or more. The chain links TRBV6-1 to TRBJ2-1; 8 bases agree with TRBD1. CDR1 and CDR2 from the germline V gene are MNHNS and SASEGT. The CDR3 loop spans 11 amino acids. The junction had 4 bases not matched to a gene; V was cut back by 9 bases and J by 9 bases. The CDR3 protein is CASGQGIEQFF. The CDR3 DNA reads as TGTGCCAGTGGACAGGGTATTGAGCAGTTCTTC.

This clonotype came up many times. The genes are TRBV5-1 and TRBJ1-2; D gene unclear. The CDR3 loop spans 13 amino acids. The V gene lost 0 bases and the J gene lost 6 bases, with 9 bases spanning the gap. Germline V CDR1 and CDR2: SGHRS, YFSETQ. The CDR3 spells CASSLDRWNGYTF. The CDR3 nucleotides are TGCGCCAGCAGCTTGGATCGGTGGAATGGCTACACCTTC.

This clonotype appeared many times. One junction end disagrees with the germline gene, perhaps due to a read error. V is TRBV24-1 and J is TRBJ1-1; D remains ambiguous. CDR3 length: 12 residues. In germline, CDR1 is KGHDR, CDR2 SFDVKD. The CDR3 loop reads CATSDYEGPSIF. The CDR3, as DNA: TGTGCCACCAGTGATTACGAAGGACCCTCTATCTTT.

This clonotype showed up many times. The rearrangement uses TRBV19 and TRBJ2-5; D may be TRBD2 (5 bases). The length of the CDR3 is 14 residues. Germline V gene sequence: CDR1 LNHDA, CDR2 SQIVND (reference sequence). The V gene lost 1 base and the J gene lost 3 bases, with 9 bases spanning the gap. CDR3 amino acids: CASSIVGREETQYF. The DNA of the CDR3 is TGTGCCAGTAGTATAGTTGGGAGAGAAGAGACCCAGTACTTC.

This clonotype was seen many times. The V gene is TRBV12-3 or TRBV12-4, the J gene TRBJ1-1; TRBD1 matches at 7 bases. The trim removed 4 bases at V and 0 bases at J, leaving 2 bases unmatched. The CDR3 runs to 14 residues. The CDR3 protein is CASSWDRMNTEAFF. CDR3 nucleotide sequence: TGTGCCAGCAGTTGGGACAGAATGAACACTGAAGCTTTCTTT.

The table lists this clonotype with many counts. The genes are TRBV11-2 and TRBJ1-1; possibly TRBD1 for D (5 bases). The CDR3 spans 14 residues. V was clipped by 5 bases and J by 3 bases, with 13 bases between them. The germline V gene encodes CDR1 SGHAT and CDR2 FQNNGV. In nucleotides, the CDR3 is TGTGCCAGCAGCCCTAGTCGACAGTACACTGAAGCTTTCTTT. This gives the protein CASSPSRQYTEAFF.

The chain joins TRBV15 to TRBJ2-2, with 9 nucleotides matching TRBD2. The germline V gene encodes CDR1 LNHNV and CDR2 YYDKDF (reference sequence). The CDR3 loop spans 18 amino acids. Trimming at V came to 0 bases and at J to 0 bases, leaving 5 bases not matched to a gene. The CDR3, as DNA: TGTGCCACCAGCAGAGATCGGGCTAGCGGGGCGAACACCGGGGAGCTGTTTTTT. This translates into CATSRDRASGANTGELFF.

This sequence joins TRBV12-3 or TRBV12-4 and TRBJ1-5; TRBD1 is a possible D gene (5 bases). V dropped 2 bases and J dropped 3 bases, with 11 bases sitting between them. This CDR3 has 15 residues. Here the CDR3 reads CASSLWQGTNQPQHF. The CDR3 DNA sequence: TGTGCCAGCAGTTTATGGCAGGGAACCAATCAGCCCCAGCATTTT.

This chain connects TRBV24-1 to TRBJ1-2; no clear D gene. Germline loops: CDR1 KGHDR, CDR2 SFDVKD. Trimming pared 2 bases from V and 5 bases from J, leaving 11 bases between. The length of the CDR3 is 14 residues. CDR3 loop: CATSDSGRMYGYTF. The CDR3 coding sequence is TGTGCCACCAGTGATTCCGGACGGATGTATGGCTACACCTTC.

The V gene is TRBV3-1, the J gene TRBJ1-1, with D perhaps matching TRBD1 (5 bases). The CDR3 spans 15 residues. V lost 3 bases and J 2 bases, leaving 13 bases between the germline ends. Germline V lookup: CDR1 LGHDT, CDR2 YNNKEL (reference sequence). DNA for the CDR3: TGTGCCAGCAGCCAGGGACGCACTCCTAACACTGAAGCTTTCTTT. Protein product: CASSQGRTPNTEAFF.

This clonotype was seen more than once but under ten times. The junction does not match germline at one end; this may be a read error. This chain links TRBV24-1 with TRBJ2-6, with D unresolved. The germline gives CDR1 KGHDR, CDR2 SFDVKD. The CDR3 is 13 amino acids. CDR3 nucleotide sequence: TGTGCCAGCAGTTTTCGGTGGGCCAACGTCCTGACTTTC. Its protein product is CASSFRWANVLTF.

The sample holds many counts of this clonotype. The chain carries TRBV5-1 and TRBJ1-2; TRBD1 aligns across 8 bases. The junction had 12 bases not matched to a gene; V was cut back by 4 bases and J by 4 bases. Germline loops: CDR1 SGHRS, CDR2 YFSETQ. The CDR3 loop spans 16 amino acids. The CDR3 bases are TGCGCCAGCAGCATAGACACAGGGGGGTCAACCTATGGCTACACCTTC. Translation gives CASSIDTGGSTYGYTF.

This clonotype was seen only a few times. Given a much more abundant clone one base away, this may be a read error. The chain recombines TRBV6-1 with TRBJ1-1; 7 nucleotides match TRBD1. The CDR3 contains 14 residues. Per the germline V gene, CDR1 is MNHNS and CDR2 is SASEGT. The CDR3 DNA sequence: TGTGCCAACAGTAGACAGGGTGTGGGTGGTGAAGCTTTCTTT. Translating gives CANSRQGVGGEAFF.

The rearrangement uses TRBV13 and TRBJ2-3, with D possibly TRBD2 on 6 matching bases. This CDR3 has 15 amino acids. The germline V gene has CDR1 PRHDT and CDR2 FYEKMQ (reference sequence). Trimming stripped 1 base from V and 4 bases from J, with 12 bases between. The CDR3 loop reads CASSLDRRGSDTQYF. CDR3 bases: TGTGCCAGCAGCTTAGACCGGAGGGGATCAGATACGCAGTATTTT.

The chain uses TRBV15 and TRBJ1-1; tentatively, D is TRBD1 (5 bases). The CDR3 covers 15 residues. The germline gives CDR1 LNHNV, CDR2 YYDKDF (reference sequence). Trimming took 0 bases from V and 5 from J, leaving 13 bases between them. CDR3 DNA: TGTGCCACCAGCAGAGAGGACCTAAAGGGGACTGAAGCTTTCTTT. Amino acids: CATSREDLKGTEAFF. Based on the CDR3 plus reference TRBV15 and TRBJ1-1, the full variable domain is DAMVIQNPRYQVTQFGKPVTLSCSQTLNHNVMYWYQQKSSQAPKLLFHYYDKDFNNEADTPDNFQSRRPNTSFCFLDIRSPGLGDTAMYLCATSREDLKGTEAFFGQGTRLTVV.

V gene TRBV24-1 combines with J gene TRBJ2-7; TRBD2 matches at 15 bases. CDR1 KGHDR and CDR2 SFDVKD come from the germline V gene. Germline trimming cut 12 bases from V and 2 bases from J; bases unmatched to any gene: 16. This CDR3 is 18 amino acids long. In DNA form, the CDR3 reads TGTGCCTCATCGGGACTAGCGGGAGGCCAGCCAGGAACCTACGAGCAGTACTTC. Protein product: CASSGLAGGQPGTYEQYF.

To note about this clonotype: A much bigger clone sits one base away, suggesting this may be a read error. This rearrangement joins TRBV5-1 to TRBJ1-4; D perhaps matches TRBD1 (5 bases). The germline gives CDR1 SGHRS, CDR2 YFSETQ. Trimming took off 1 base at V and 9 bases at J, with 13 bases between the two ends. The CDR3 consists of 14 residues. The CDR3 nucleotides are TGCGCCAGCAGCTTGCGACAGTCCGCCCAAAAACTGTTTTTT. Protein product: CASSLRQSAQKLFF.

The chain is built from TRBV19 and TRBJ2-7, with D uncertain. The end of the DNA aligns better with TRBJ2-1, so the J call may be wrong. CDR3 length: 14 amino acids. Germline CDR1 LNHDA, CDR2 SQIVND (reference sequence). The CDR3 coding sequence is TGTGCCAGTAGTATCACCGACGGAGCCAATGAGCAGTTCTTC. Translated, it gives CASSITDGANEQFF.

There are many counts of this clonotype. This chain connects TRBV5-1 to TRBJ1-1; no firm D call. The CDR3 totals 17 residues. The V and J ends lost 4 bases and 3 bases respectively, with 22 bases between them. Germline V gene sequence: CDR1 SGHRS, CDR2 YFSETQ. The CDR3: CASSLNPREGGDTEAFF. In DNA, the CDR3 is TGCGCCAGCAGCCTTAACCCAAGGGAGGGAGGCGACACTGAAGCTTTCTTT.

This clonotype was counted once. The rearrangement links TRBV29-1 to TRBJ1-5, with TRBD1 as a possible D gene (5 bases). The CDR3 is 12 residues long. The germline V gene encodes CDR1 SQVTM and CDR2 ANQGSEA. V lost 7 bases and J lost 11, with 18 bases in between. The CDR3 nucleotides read TGCAGCGGTGGGGACGGGGTAAGGTCCCAGCATTTT. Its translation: CSGGDGVRSQHF. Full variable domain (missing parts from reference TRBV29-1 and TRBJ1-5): SAVISQKPSRDICQRGTSLTIQCQVDSQVTMMFWYRQQPGQSLTLIATANQGSEATYESGFVIDKFPISRPNLTFSTLTVSNMSPEDSSIYLCSGGDGVRSQHFGDGTRLSIL.